The 21 T cell receptor beta chains below all came from one sample that was sequenced in a study of CD8 T cells in ankylosing spondylitis. TCRdb passed the 5' RACE reads through MiXCR, listing each CDR3 protein once. The sample lists approximately 25,000 distinct CDR3 sequences; roughly a sixth were seen once. The sequenced sample consisted of blood. The receptors here all came from a male donor with ankylosing spondylitis or in good health (not recorded which).

This clonotype was detected ten times or more. The chain has TRBV4-3 and TRBJ2-3; TRBD2 agrees at 9 bases. The length of the CDR3 is 16 residues. The ends lost 1 base at V and 3 bases at J; junction bases unmatched: 5. Germline CDR1 is LGHNA and CDR2 is YSLEER. The CDR3 coding sequence is TGCGCCAGCAGCCAAGGTAGCGGGAGTTGGACAGATACGCAGTATTTT. This codes for CASSQGSGSWTDTQYF.

This clonotype was counted between two and nine times. The chain is built from TRBV5-5 and TRBJ2-7; D gene ambiguous. Between the trimmed V and J ends, which lost 3 bases and 1 base, there was a span of 8 bases. CDR1 is SGHKS and CDR2 is YYEKEE in the germline V gene (reference sequence). The CDR3 consists of 13 residues. CDR3 sequence: CASSSWTSYEQYF. CDR3 sequence (DNA): TGTGCCAGCAGCTCCTGGACGTCCTACGAGCAGTACTTC. Complete variable domain (other parts from reference TRBV5-5 and TRBJ2-7): DAGVTQSPTHLIKTRGQQVTLRCSPISGHKSVSWYQQVLGQGPQFIFQYYEKEERGRGNFPDRFSARQFPNYSSELNVNALLLGDSALYLCASSSWTSYEQYFGPGTRLTVT.

In this sample, this clonotype turned up a few times. The chain joins TRBV6-1 to TRBJ2-7; no definite D call. CDR1 and CDR2 (germline): MNHNS, SASEGT. The V end lost 2 bases, the J end lost 0 bases, and 11 bases lay between the germline ends. CDR3 length equals 15 residues. In DNA, the CDR3 is TGTGCCAGCAGTGAACTGTCAGCGAGCTCCTACGAGCAGTACTTC. Translated, it gives CASSELSASSYEQYF.

The chain uses TRBV10-3 and TRBJ1-1; D is possibly TRBD1 (6 bases). The germline V gene has CDR1 ENHRY and CDR2 SYGVKD. The CDR3 length is 13 residues. The germline V and J ends were trimmed by 10 bases and 0 bases, with 12 bases remaining between them. CDR3 region: CATEGQLNTEAFF. CDR3 DNA: TGTGCCACCGAAGGACAGTTGAACACTGAAGCTTTCTTT.

Only a few counts were recorded for this clonotype. The rearrangement links TRBV7-3 to TRBJ2-3; tentatively, D is TRBD1 (6 bases). The CDR3 totals 13 residues. V shed 5 bases and J shed 4 bases, with 10 bases lying between them. The germline V gene has CDR1 SGHTA and CDR2 FQGTGA. DNA for the CDR3: TGTGCCAGCAGCCCACAGGGTGCAGATACGCAGTATTTT. Translating it yields CASSPQGADTQYF.

This chain joins TRBV19 and TRBJ2-3; 13 bases fit TRBD2. The CDR3 contains 15 residues. The ends lost 8 bases at V and 2 bases at J; junction bases unmatched: 4. CDR1 LNHDA and CDR2 SQIVND come from the germline V gene (reference sequence). CDR3 region: CASSTSGRATDTQYF. CDR3 bases: TGTGCCAGTTCTACTAGCGGGAGGGCCACAGATACGCAGTATTTT.

This clonotype was seen only a few times. V usage is TRBV5-1 and J usage is TRBJ2-5; no clear D gene. Looked up from germline, CDR1 is SGHRS and CDR2 is YFSETQ. This CDR3 spans 14 amino acids. Trimming removed 2 bases from V and 1 base from J, with 9 bases in between. CDR3 nucleotides: TGCGCCAGCAGCTTATACGGGTCCCAAGAGACCCAGTACTTC. Its translation is CASSLYGSQETQYF.

V usage is TRBV27 and J usage is TRBJ1-5; D perhaps matches TRBD1 (5 bases). Germline lookup yields CDR1 MNHEY and CDR2 SMNVEV (reference sequence). V dropped 2 bases and J dropped 0 bases, with 8 bases sitting between them. The CDR3 is 15 amino acids. CDR3 sequence: CASSLRGYSNQPQHF. Written as DNA, the CDR3 is TGTGCCAGCAGTTTAAGGGGTTATAGCAATCAGCCCCAGCATTTT.

Many counts were recorded for this clonotype. The chain joins TRBV12-3 or TRBV12-4 to TRBJ2-5; D might be TRBD2 (6 bases). Trimming took 5 bases from V and 3 from J, leaving 13 bases between them. The CDR3 covers 14 residues. CDR3 residues: CASSPAREKETQYF. CDR3 DNA sequence: TGTGCCAGCAGTCCGGCCCGGGAGAAAGAGACCCAGTACTTC.

This clonotype occurred many times. This chain links TRBV20-1 with TRBJ2-7, with D unclear. Germline CDR1 is DFQATT and CDR2 is SNEGSKA (reference sequence). Trimming pared 3 bases from V and 5 bases from J, leaving 17 bases between. CDR3 size: 14 residues. In DNA, the CDR3 is TGCAGTGCTAGTGGTCTGCGGCGGAGCGACGAGCAGTACTTC. Amino acid sequence: CSASGLRRSDEQYF.

This clonotype was seen at least ten times. Here the CDR3 DNA reads TGTGCCAGCAGCTTAAGTGACGGCTACGAGCAGTACGTC. As protein: CASSLSDGYEQYV. The V call is TRBV7-2, the J call TRBJ2-7; D is uncertain. Germline values: CDR1 SGHTA, CDR2 FQGNSA. V lost 2 bases and J 3 bases, leaving 8 bases between the germline ends. The CDR3 totals 13 residues.

The chain links TRBV10-3 to TRBJ2-7; the D gene is possibly TRBD1 (6 bases). The V end lost 10 bases, the J end lost 0 bases, and 13 bases lay between the germline ends. This CDR3 contains 13 residues. The germline V gene has CDR1 ENHRY and CDR2 SYGVKD. Written as DNA, the CDR3 is TGTGCCACCGCTTCGGACAGCTCCTACGAGCAGTACGTC. This codes for CATASDSSYEQYV.

This clonotype came up many times. The chain has TRBV20-1 and TRBJ2-5; a possible D gene is TRBD2 (5 bases). The V end was cut by 5 bases, the J end by 5 bases, with 21 bases between. CDR3 size: 15 residues. CDR1 DFQATT and CDR2 SNEGSKA come from the germline V gene (reference sequence). The CDR3 DNA follows: TGCAGTGCTTCCAACACTAGGAGGCCTCCGGAGACCCAGTACTTC. Protein sequence: CSASNTRRPPETQYF.

The chain joins TRBV18 to TRBJ2-5, with 10 bases lining up with TRBD1. The CDR3 covers 15 residues. After removal of 3 bases from V and 5 bases from J, the junction contained 6 bases not matched to a gene. Germline V CDR1 and CDR2: KGHSH, LQKENI. The CDR3 loop is CASSPVGTGAETQYF. CDR3 nucleotides: TGTGCCAGCTCACCCGTCGGGACAGGGGCCGAGACCCAGTACTTC.

In this sample, this clonotype turned up a few times. The rearrangement joins TRBV20-1 to TRBJ2-1, with no clear D. The CDR3 length is 16 residues. Germline lookup yields CDR1 DFQATT and CDR2 SNEGSKA (reference sequence). V lost 6 bases, J lost 0 bases, and 18 bases lay in between. This chain's CDR3 is CSALDPVGPSYNEQFF. The CDR3 region has the DNA TGCAGTGCCCTAGATCCGGTAGGACCCTCCTACAATGAGCAGTTCTTC.

This clonotype was detected a few times. This chain links TRBV24-1 with TRBJ1-3, with D uncertain. The ends were cut back, 9 bases at V and 4 bases at J, with 9 bases in the middle. This CDR3 comprises 12 residues. Germline lookup yields CDR1 KGHDR and CDR2 SFDVKD. CDR3 nucleotide sequence: TGTGCCACCCAAGACGAAGGAAACACCATATATTTT. Protein sequence: CATQDEGNTIYF.

The rearrangement links TRBV29-1 to TRBJ2-7; TRBD1 might be the D (6 bases). Germline CDR1 reads SQVTM; CDR2 reads ANQGSEA. Between the trimmed V and J ends, which lost 2 bases and 0 bases, there was a span of 14 bases. The CDR3 covers 15 residues. The CDR3 nucleotides are TGCAGCGTTGAATCAGGGACACCGAGCTCCTACGAGCAGTACTTC. Amino acid sequence: CSVESGTPSSYEQYF.

The chain combines TRBV29-1 with TRBJ2-1; 10 bases map to TRBD2. The CDR3 loop spans 13 amino acids. V lost 4 bases to trimming and J lost 9 bases; unmatched junction nucleotides: 6. Germline V CDR1 and CDR2: SQVTM, ANQGSEA. The CDR3 region is CSVGASGRGEQFF. The CDR3 bases are TGCAGCGTTGGCGCTAGCGGGAGAGGTGAGCAGTTCTTC.

The chain is built from TRBV3-1 and TRBJ2-2; the D is unclear. The CDR3 extends over 15 amino acids. V lost 0 bases and J lost 3, with 8 bases in between. Germline CDR1 reads LGHDT; CDR2 reads YNNKEL (reference sequence). CDR3 sequence: CASSQDLSHTGELFF. In DNA, the CDR3 is TGTGCCAGCAGCCAAGATCTGTCGCACACCGGGGAGCTGTTTTTT.

V usage is TRBV7-3 and J usage is TRBJ1-1; 7 nucleotides align to TRBD1. The CDR3 contains 13 residues. V lost 5 bases and J lost 3; bases outside the gene matches: 3. Germline values: CDR1 SGHTA, CDR2 FQGTGA. CDR3 in DNA: TGTGCCAGCAGCACCACAGGGGACACTGAAGCTTTCTTT. Protein product: CASSTTGDTEAFF.

This clonotype showed up many times. V usage is TRBV5-1 and J usage is TRBJ1-1; D is possibly TRBD1 (5 bases). CDR3 length: 16 residues. Germline CDR1 reads SGHRS; CDR2 reads YFSETQ. The ends were cut back, 3 bases at V and 0 bases at J, with 15 bases in the middle. DNA of the CDR3: TGCGCCAGCAGCTCGGGACTTAACATGATGAACACTGAAGCTTTCTTT. The encoded protein is CASSSGLNMMNTEAFF.